The 2 T cell receptor beta chains below all came from one sample that was sequenced in a study of radiotherapy plus CTLA-4 blockade in lung cancer. Libraries were prepared by immunoSEQ multiplex PCR; TCRdb keeps only in-frame clonotypes and omits some of them. The data contain around 91,000 clones, around 88% of them singletons. The sample here was peripheral blood, taken from a patient treated with radiotherapy plus ipilimumab. The receptors were gathered from a human donor with non-small cell lung cancer that progressed on radiotherapy plus ipilimumab.

About this clone: The identical CDR3 is also encoded by other nucleotide sequences in the sample. The chain recombines TRBV6-4 with TRBJ2-1; 9 bases are shared with TRBD2. The CDR3 is 15 residues long. Germline V gene lookup returns CDR1 MRHNA and CDR2 SNTAGT. J gave up 2 bases and V 4 bases, and 3 bases lay outside the gene matches. In DNA, the CDR3 is TGTGCCAGCAGTGCCGCGGGGGGGACCTACAATGAGCAGTTCTTC. It codes for CASSAAGGTYNEQFF.

This clone has just a few counts. V usage is TRBV5-4 and J usage is TRBJ1-2; 11 nucleotides agree with TRBD1. J was trimmed by 8 bases and V by 2 bases; bases with no gene match: 5. CDR3 size: 14 residues. Germline-derived CDR1 and CDR2 are SGHNT and YYREEE (reference sequence). CDR3 in amino acids: CASSFGQGARGYTF. DNA of the CDR3: TGTGCCAGCAGCTTCGGACAGGGGGCGCGCGGCTACACCTTC.